Below, 22 T cell receptor beta chains from the same sample are listed, as sequenced in a study of T cells in narcolepsy. Libraries were prepared by immunoSEQ multiplex PCR; TCRdb keeps only in-frame clonotypes and omits some of them. The sample has 34,000 or so clones, over 70% seen once; the top ten hold about 4%. The sequenced sample was memory (CD45RA-) CD4+ T cells from blood. These receptors came from a human donor in good health.

This clone appeared a few times. CDR3 loop: CASSFHQGRELFF. CDR3 coding DNA: TGTGCCAGCAGTTTCCACCAGGGAAGGGAACTGTTTTTT. The chain recombines TRBV27 with TRBJ1-4; the D gene is possibly TRBD1 (5 bases). CDR3 length equals 13 residues. The germline V and J ends were trimmed by 3 bases and 12 bases, with 14 bases remaining between them. The V gene's germline CDR1 is MNHEY and CDR2 SMNVEV (reference sequence).

In this sample, this clone turned up once. The V call is TRBV14, the J call TRBJ2-7, with D possibly matching TRBD2 (5 bases). Germline V gives CDR1 SGHDN, CDR2 FVKESK. V gave up 6 bases and J gave up 3 bases, with 15 bases separating them. This CDR3 is 14 amino acids long. The CDR3 sequence: CASRRTGSIYEQYF. The CDR3 DNA is TGTGCCAGCAGACGGACGGGGAGCATCTACGAGCAGTACTTC.

This clone has only one observation. The genes are TRBV6-5 and TRBJ2-7, with D possibly being TRBD1 or TRBD2 (5 bases each). The CDR3 runs to 14 residues. The ends were cut back, 6 bases at V and 3 bases at J, with 15 bases in the middle. Per the germline V gene, CDR1 is MNHEY and CDR2 is SVGAGI. The CDR3 protein is CASRPSGTHYEQYF. CDR3 DNA sequence: TGTGCCAGCAGGCCCTCCGGGACCCACTACGAGCAGTACTTC.

The chain carries TRBV6-1 and TRBJ2-5; the match to TRBD2 covers 14 bases. With V trimmed by 2 bases and J by 5 bases, 4 bases remained unmatched. The CDR3 extends over 16 amino acids. The V gene's germline CDR1 is MNHNS and CDR2 SASEGT. The CDR3 sequence is CASSELRTSGRETQYF. In nucleotides, the CDR3 is TGTGCCAGCAGTGAATTAAGGACTAGCGGGAGGGAGACCCAGTACTTC.

The chain joins TRBV5-5 to TRBJ1-3; maybe TRBD1 (5 bases). The V end was cut by 2 bases, the J end by 1 base, with 16 bases between. The CDR3 runs 17 residues. The germline V gene encodes CDR1 SGHKS and CDR2 YYEKEE (reference sequence). This CDR3 reads CASSFLTSGGSGNTIYF. The CDR3 DNA sequence: TGTGCCAGCAGCTTCCTTACTTCCGGGGGGTCTGGAAACACCATATATTTT.

This clone was seen more than once but under ten times. The chain links TRBV20-1 to TRBJ2-1; D unclear. Per germline, CDR1 DFQATT and CDR2 SNEGSKA (reference sequence). V was trimmed by 3 bases and J by 7 bases, leaving 4 bases between them. There are 10 residues in the CDR3. The DNA of the CDR3 is TGCAGTGCTAGCTTGAATGAGCAGTTCTTC. This encodes CSASLNEQFF.

This clone came up a few times. The gene calls are TRBV14 and TRBJ1-2; the D is unclear. V dropped 5 bases and J dropped 4 bases, with 8 bases sitting between them. Germline values: CDR1 SGHDN, CDR2 FVKESK. This CDR3 has 12 amino acids. The CDR3 reads CASSARTYGYTF. CDR3 nucleotide sequence: TGTGCCAGCAGCGCCAGGACCTATGGCTACACCTTC.

Regarding this clone: Other DNA sequences from this sample encode an identical CDR3 as well. The chain uses TRBV18 and TRBJ1-2; D is ambiguous. This CDR3 spans 16 amino acids. Trimming shortened V by 3 bases and J by 0 bases, and 14 bases separated the two germline ends. Germline V gene sequence: CDR1 KGHSH, CDR2 LQKENI. The chain's CDR3 is CASSPVTGETNYGYTF. The CDR3 nucleotides are TGTGCCAGCTCACCGGTGACGGGTGAGACTAACTATGGCTACACCTTC.

The V call is TRBV29-1, the J call TRBJ1-1; D is unresolved. Germline V CDR1 and CDR2: SQVTM, ANQGSEA. The CDR3 consists of 12 residues. Trimming left V 4 bases short and J 3 bases short, with 9 bases between. The CDR3 is CSVVAAYTEAFF. CDR3 bases: TGCAGCGTTGTGGCCGCCTACACTGAAGCTTTCTTT.

The CDR3 DNA is TGTGCCAGCAGTTACGGGCACACCTACGAGCAGTACTTC. Its translation: CASSYGHTYEQYF. J is TRBJ2-7 and V is TRBV6-6; D gene unclear. The germline CDR1 and CDR2 sequences are MNHNY and SVGAGI (reference sequence). Trimming removed 2 bases at V and 2 bases at J, with 7 bases between. This CDR3 has 13 amino acids.

This chain links TRBV5-1 with TRBJ2-3; 9 nucleotides line up with TRBD1. The V gene's germline CDR1 is SGHRS and CDR2 YFSETQ. The CDR3 is 16 amino acids. Losses at the gene ends were 0 bases for V and 4 bases for J; bases not matched to a gene: 6. The CDR3 nucleotides are TGCGCCAGCAGCTTGGAGGGGACAGGGAGAGCAGATACGCAGTATTTT. The encoded protein is CASSLEGTGRADTQYF. Complete variable domain (other parts from reference TRBV5-1 and TRBJ2-3): KAGVTQTPRYLIKTRGQQVTLSCSPISGHRSVSWYQQTPGQGLQFLFEYFSETQRNKGNFPGRFSGRQFSNSRSEMNVSTLELGDSALYLCASSLEGTGRADTQYFGPGTRLTVL.

The genes are TRBV5-4 and TRBJ2-2; D is unresolved. Trimming pared 2 bases from V and 3 bases from J, leaving 8 bases between. This CDR3 has 14 amino acids. The germline V gene has CDR1 SGHNT and CDR2 YYREEE (reference sequence). The CDR3 sequence is CASSLVGHTGELFF. The CDR3 coding sequence is TGTGCCAGCAGCTTAGTTGGTCACACCGGGGAGCTGTTTTTT.

The V and J genes are TRBV28 and TRBJ2-4, with a tentative D call TRBD1 (5 bases). The CDR3 totals 11 residues. From germline, CDR1 is MDHEN and CDR2 SYDVKM. With 8 bases removed from V and 9 bases from J, the gap between germline ends came to 11 bases. The CDR3 bases are TGTGCCAGCGCAGGGTTGGCCATTCAGTACTTC. Its protein is CASAGLAIQYF.

V is TRBV30 and J is TRBJ2-3; 9 bases line up with TRBD2. Germline V gene lookup returns CDR1 GTSNPN and CDR2 SVGIG (reference sequence). V was pared by 8 bases and J by 5 bases, with 17 bases of the junction left unmatched. The CDR3 length is 16 residues. Written as DNA, the CDR3 is TGTGCCGGCGGTCTTGCGGGAGGGTTCGGGGGAGATACGCAGTATTTT. Its protein is CAGGLAGGFGGDTQYF.

This clone was picked up a small number of times. The chain carries TRBV12-5 and TRBJ2-7; either TRBD1 or TRBD2 may fit D (5 bases each). This CDR3 is 15 amino acids long. Germline assignment: CDR1 LGHNT and CDR2 FRNRAP. V was cut by 6 bases and J by 6 bases, with 21 bases left in between. The CDR3, as DNA: TGTGCTAGTGGGAGCTCGGGACCCAGAGGAGCCGAGCAGTACTTC. It specifies CASGSSGPRGAEQYF.

DNA of the CDR3: TGTGCCAGCAGTCCCATAGCGGGAGCTAATGAGCAGTTCTTC. As protein: CASSPIAGANEQFF. This chain links TRBV11-3 with TRBJ2-1; 9 nucleotides agree with TRBD2. In germline, CDR1 is SGHNT, CDR2 YENEEA. V lost 6 bases and J lost 7; bases outside the gene matches: 7. The CDR3 is made up of 14 amino acids.

The genes are TRBV6-5 and TRBJ2-1; 10 positions agree with TRBD2. In germline, CDR1 is MNHEY, CDR2 SVGAGI. V lost 11 bases, J lost 10 bases, and 17 bases stayed unmatched. The CDR3 totals 15 residues. CDR3 sequence reads: CAAFAGLAGVGEQFF. In DNA form, the CDR3 reads TGTGCCGCCTTCGCGGGGCTAGCGGGAGTTGGAGAGCAGTTCTTC.

The chain has TRBV11-3 and TRBJ2-7; D is perhaps TRBD1 or TRBD2 (5 bases each). Trimming pared 6 bases from V and 3 bases from J, leaving 18 bases between. CDR3 length: 15 residues. Germline V gene data show CDR1 as SGHNT and CDR2 as YENEEA. The CDR3 loop reads CASSSEGRPDYEQYF. DNA of the CDR3: TGTGCCAGCAGTTCTGAGGGACGCCCTGACTACGAGCAGTACTTC.

The chain employs TRBV30 and TRBJ2-7; 8 nucleotides agree with TRBD1. J gave up 4 bases and V 5 bases, and 16 bases lay outside the gene matches. Germline loops: CDR1 GTSNPN, CDR2 SVGIG (reference sequence). This CDR3 contains 16 residues. The CDR3 loop reads CAWGRGRTGRGYEQYF. In DNA, the CDR3 is TGTGCCTGGGGTCGCGGACGGACAGGGCGAGGTTACGAGCAGTACTTC.

The chain carries TRBV6-6 and TRBJ2-7; either TRBD1 or TRBD2 may supply D (5 bases each). The length of the CDR3 is 14 residues. Trimming pared 8 bases from V and 5 bases from J, leaving 19 bases between. Per germline, CDR1 MNHNY and CDR2 SVGAGI (reference sequence). This CDR3 reads CASSRGPHGDEQYF. As DNA, the CDR3 is TGTGCCAGCTCCCGGGGCCCTCATGGGGACGAGCAGTACTTC.

The CDR3 loop is CASSLDQQGGFDEQYF. Here the CDR3 DNA reads TGTGCCAGCAGCTTAGATCAACAGGGAGGCTTTGACGAGCAGTACTTC. The rearrangement uses TRBV11-3 and TRBJ2-7; TRBD1 or TRBD2 may be the D gene (6 bases each). The CDR3 spans 16 residues. Germline assignment: CDR1 SGHNT and CDR2 YENEEA. The V gene lost 0 bases and the J gene lost 5 bases, with 17 bases spanning the gap.

The chain carries TRBV10-3 and TRBJ1-3, with D uncertain. The germline V gene encodes CDR1 ENHRY and CDR2 SYGVKD. The CDR3 spans 15 residues. V gave up 11 bases and J gave up 0 bases, with 17 bases separating them. The CDR3 nucleotides read TGTGCCGCTACCAACGGGGAGCGCTCTGGAAACACCATATATTTT. Its translation is CAATNGERSGNTIYF.